Sequencing of this T cell receptor (beta chain) was carried out in a study of cytomegalovirus exposure and HLA in healthy donors. Study context: The same platform was used for the 110 or so validation repertoires as for the approximately 670 first-cohort repertoires, as reported in a later analysis.

The donors were part of the validation cohort, which consisted of more than 90 subjects and was separate from the first cohort of under 750 subjects. The germline gives CDR1 MDHEN, CDR2 SYDVKM. The CDR3 length is 16 residues. V trimming: 7 bases; J trimming: 7 bases; junction bases outside the gene matches: 14. This clone was seen just once. Its antigen remains unknown. Findings and limits, study-wide: The study flagged fewer than 200 TCR beta chains as cytomegalovirus-associated. Despite most TCR sequences being rare, some public TCRs occurred in many donors.

TCRdb's copy holds only in-frame clones and misses some; the assay was immunoSEQ multiplex PCR. The repertoire includes tens of thousands of clones, about 92% of them detected once, and about 1% sits in the top ten. The genes are TRBV28 and TRBJ2-2; 8 nucleotides align to TRBD1. Sequencing was done on a sample of PBMCs. This sequence originates from a man aged 18 to 29 in good health and CMV-seronegative. The CDR3, as DNA: TGTGCCAGCAACCGAGAAGGGACAGGTCGGTTCGGGGAGCTGTTTTTT. It codes for CASNREGTGRFGELFF.